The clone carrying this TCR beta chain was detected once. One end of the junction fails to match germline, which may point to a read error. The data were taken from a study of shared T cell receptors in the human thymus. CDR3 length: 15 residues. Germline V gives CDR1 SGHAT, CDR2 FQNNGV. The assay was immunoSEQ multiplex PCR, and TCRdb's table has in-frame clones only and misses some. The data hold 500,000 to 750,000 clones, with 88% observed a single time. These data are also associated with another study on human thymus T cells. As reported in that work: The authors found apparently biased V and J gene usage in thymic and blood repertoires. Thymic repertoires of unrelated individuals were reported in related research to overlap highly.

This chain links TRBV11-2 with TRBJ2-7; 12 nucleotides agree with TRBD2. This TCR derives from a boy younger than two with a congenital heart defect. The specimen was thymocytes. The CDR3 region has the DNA TGTGCCAGCAGCTTAGATCTTCTAGCGGGAGGGGAGCGGTACTTC. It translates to CASSLDLLAGGERYF.